The clone carrying this T cell receptor beta chain has a count of ten or more. The antigen is not known. The source of the sample is a study of spatial heterogeneity in lung cancer. Across the study: Strongly correlated with TCR transcript counts in tumor regions was a T cell module score, which was a transcriptional module score calculated from matched bulk RNA-seq. Overall study findings and caveats: Tumor mutation count correlated with how many alpha and beta TCRs expanded intratumorally. Estimates put coverage of tumor T cells roughly 6.9% for alpha and approximately 13% for beta chains.

TCRdb reprocessed the 5' RACE reads via MiXCR and lists one record per CDR3 protein. Seen here are about 17,000 distinct CDR3 sequences, 6.2% observed once, and the top ten hold about 6.8%. The time point: sample taken at primary tumor resection. Samples were obtained from about 72 donors, all untreated early-stage non-small cell lung cancer patients. Material for sequencing was whole RNA from tumor, nontumor lung or frozen PBMC, left unsorted. This clonotype was obtained from a male donor with early-stage non-small cell lung cancer. The sample in question was lung tumor tissue, obtained at surgery.

The CDR3 here is CASSFQGGVRSPLHF. The DNA for the CDR3 is TGTGCCAGCAGTTTCCAGGGCGGGGTTCGTTCACCCCTCCACTTT. This chain uses TRBV28 with TRBJ1-6; D might be TRBD1 (5 bases). Germline assignment: CDR1 MDHEN and CDR2 SYDVKM. The V end lost 3 bases, the J end lost 9 bases, and 15 bases lay between the germline ends. The CDR3 is 15 residues long.